The 15 T cell receptor beta chains presented below share a single source sample, sequenced in a study of cytomegalovirus exposure and HLA in healthy donors. Use of 60 Vbeta and 13 Jbeta primers characterized the PCR. The table came from immunoSEQ multiplex PCR; TCRdb's copy has only in-frame clones and leaves some out. In the table there are over 150,000 clones, roughly 79% of which are singletons. Sequencing used PBMCs. The receptors derive from a woman between 45 and 60 years old in good health and CMV-seropositive.

This sequence joins TRBV11-3 and TRBJ1-5, with unresolved D. The V and J ends lost 3 bases and 3 bases respectively, with 15 bases between them. The germline gives CDR1 SGHNT, CDR2 YENEEA. This CDR3 contains 16 residues. CDR3 bases: TGTGCCAGCAGCTTCCCATTTTCCGACTTCAATCAGCCCCAGCATTTT. It yields the protein CASSFPFSDFNQPQHF. Filled out from reference TRBV11-3 and TRBJ1-5, the complete variable domain reads EAGVVQSPRYKIIEKKQPVAFWCNPISGHNTLYWYLQNLGQGPELLIRYENEEAVDDSQLPKDRFSAERLKGVDSTLKIQPAELGDSAVYLCASSFPFSDFNQPQHFGDGTRLSIL.

This clone was observed a single time. The V gene is TRBV5-1, the J gene TRBJ2-1, with 10 bases that match TRBD2. Per germline, CDR1 SGHRS and CDR2 YFSETQ. CDR3 length equals 17 residues. Trimming at V came to 1 base and at J to 7 bases, leaving 11 bases not matched to a gene. CDR3 nucleotides: TGCGCCAGCAGCTTGCCGGGCGCTAGCGGGAGTGGGAATGAGCAGTTCTTC. This encodes CASSLPGASGSGNEQFF. The whole variable domain, remainder taken from reference TRBV5-1 and TRBJ2-1, is KAGVTQTPRYLIKTRGQQVTLSCSPISGHRSVSWYQQTPGQGLQFLFEYFSETQRNKGNFPGRFSGRQFSNSRSEMNVSTLELGDSALYLCASSLPGASGSGNEQFFGPGTRLTVL.

This rearrangement joins TRBV6-5 to TRBJ1-6; D is undetermined. This CDR3 contains 16 residues. Germline CDR1 reads MNHEY; CDR2 reads SVGAGI. V was cut by 0 bases and J by 6 bases, with 12 bases left in between. CDR3 bases: TGTGCCAGCAGTTACTCGACGGGGTTTGGTAATTCACCCCTCCACTTT. The encoded protein is CASSYSTGFGNSPLHF.

The rearrangement joins TRBV7-2 to TRBJ2-5; 7 bases are a match to TRBD2. The closer fit of TRBJ2-7 to the DNA end suggests the J call may be wrong. The CDR3 is 12 amino acids. In germline, CDR1 is SGHTA, CDR2 FQGNSA. The DNA for the CDR3 is TGTGCCAGCACGGGGGGCTCCTACGAGCAGTACTTC. It yields the protein CASTGGSYEQYF.

This rearrangement joins TRBV19 to TRBJ1-1; the D gene is possibly TRBD1 (5 bases). Per germline, CDR1 LNHDA and CDR2 SQIVND (reference sequence). The CDR3 has 13 amino acids. V was trimmed by 5 bases and J by 3 bases, leaving 10 bases between them. The CDR3 DNA reads as TGTGCCAGTAGTTCCACGGGGGACACTGAAGCTTTCTTT. It is translated as CASSSTGDTEAFF.

This chain uses TRBV9 with TRBJ2-3; tentatively, D is TRBD1 (7 bases). This CDR3 comprises 18 residues. The germline V gene has CDR1 SGDLS and CDR2 YYNGEE. Trimming removed 4 bases from V and 6 bases from J, with 27 bases in between. CDR3 sequence reads: CASSLRGQTHSRGDTQYF. The CDR3 region has the DNA TGTGCCAGCAGCCTTAGGGGACAGACGCATTCCCGGGGGGATACGCAGTATTTT.

The rearrangement links TRBV4-3 to TRBJ2-5, with D perhaps matching TRBD2 (5 bases). CDR1 and CDR2 (germline): LGHNA, YSLEER. CDR3 size: 15 residues. Deletions cut 0 bases from V and 5 bases from J, with 13 bases between. CDR3 sequence reads: CASSQDGLEGETQYF. The CDR3 DNA is TGCGCCAGCAGCCAAGATGGACTCGAAGGCGAGACCCAGTACTTC.

The V gene is TRBV11-2, the J gene TRBJ2-7; 8 bases map to TRBD2. The CDR3 is 14 residues long. Germline V gene lookup returns CDR1 SGHAT and CDR2 FQNNGV. J gave up 3 bases and V 8 bases, and 9 bases lay outside the gene matches. The CDR3: CASFSRGGFYEQYF. The CDR3 nucleotides read TGTGCCAGCTTCTCACGGGGGGGGTTCTACGAGCAGTACTTC.

This clone appeared once. V gene TRBV9 combines with J gene TRBJ2-1; 7 bases line up with TRBD1. With V trimmed by 0 bases and J by 3 bases, 9 bases remained unmatched. Looked up from germline, CDR1 is SGDLS and CDR2 is YYNGEE. The CDR3 is 17 residues long. CDR3 sequence reads: CASSVEGRGQSYNEQFF. CDR3 nucleotides: TGTGCCAGCAGCGTAGAGGGTAGGGGACAGAGCTACAATGAGCAGTTCTTC.

Here the CDR3 reads CASSVGLAGGQETQYF. The CDR3 bases are TGTGCCAGCAGCGTAGGGCTAGCGGGGGGCCAGGAGACCCAGTACTTC. This chain joins TRBV9 and TRBJ2-5; 11 bases line up with TRBD2. The CDR3 is made up of 16 amino acids. V shed 0 bases, J shed 5 bases, and the junction held 6 bases outside the gene matches. Germline-derived CDR1 and CDR2 are SGDLS and YYNGEE.

The chain employs TRBV9 and TRBJ2-1; weak D call: TRBD1 (5 bases). Germline CDR1 and CDR2: SGDLS and YYNGEE. CDR3 length equals 14 residues. V lost 4 bases and J lost 4, with 12 bases in between. The CDR3 loop is CASSPSGFYNEQFF. CDR3 DNA: TGTGCCAGCAGCCCGTCAGGGTTTTACAATGAGCAGTTCTTC. The variable domain in full, with the rest retrieved from reference TRBV9 and TRBJ2-1, is DSGVTQTPKHLITATGQRVTLRCSPRSGDLSVYWYQQSLDQGLQFLIQYYNGEERAKGNILERFSAQQFPDLHSELNLSSLELGDSALYFCASSPSGFYNEQFFGPGTRLTVL.

This clone was observed a single time. The V call is TRBV5-4, the J call TRBJ2-7, with TRBD2 identical over 12 bases. CDR1 SGHNT and CDR2 YYREEE come from the germline V gene (reference sequence). The CDR3 is made up of 15 amino acids. V trimming: 4 bases; J trimming: 1 base; junction bases outside the gene matches: 3. For the CDR3, the DNA is TGTGCCAGCAGCCGGACTAGCGGGACGTCCTACGAGCAGTACTTC. It specifies CASSRTSGTSYEQYF.

The chain employs TRBV6-6 and TRBJ1-3; 10 bases are a match to TRBD1. J lost 6 bases, V lost 7 bases, and 3 bases had no gene match. CDR1 and CDR2 (germline): MNHNY, SVGAGI (reference sequence). The CDR3 extends over 13 amino acids. CDR3 nucleotide sequence: TGTGCCAGCACAGGACAGGGGGAAAACACCATATATTTT. This sequence encodes CASTGQGENTIYF.

The genes are TRBV7-9 and TRBJ1-3; D remains unclear. The CDR3 has 16 amino acids. Germline V gene data show CDR1 as SEHNR and CDR2 as FQNEAQ (reference sequence). Trimming removed 3 bases at V and 0 bases at J, with 12 bases between. The CDR3 bases are TGTGCCAGCAGCTTTGCGGTGGTCAACTCTGGAAACACCATATATTTT. This translates into CASSFAVVNSGNTIYF.

V is TRBV10-3 and J is TRBJ1-3; the match to TRBD1 covers 9 bases. Germline loops: CDR1 ENHRY, CDR2 SYGVKD. The CDR3 is 13 residues long. Unmatched junction bases numbered 5, after V lost 7 bases and J lost 7 bases. CDR3 in amino acids: CAIMGTGMNTIYF. In DNA, the CDR3 is TGTGCCATCATGGGGACAGGGATGAACACCATATATTTT.